This TCR beta chain derives from a study of CD8 T cells in ankylosing spondylitis. General study results and limits: Disease-linked clones proved CD8+ and comparatively uncommon in peripheral blood. Earlier work had already found some motif variants in reactive arthritis synovial fluid and blood. A motif of roughly 8 highly homologous TCR beta variants was seen as apparently characteristic of ankylosing spondylitis blood.

As concerns this clonotype: The antigen is undetermined.

Libraries for TCR beta were made by quantitative 5'-RACE with molecular barcodes. TCRdb redid the calling of the 5' RACE reads with MiXCR, one entry per CDR3 protein. The table includes more than 200,000 distinct CDR3 sequences, approximately 24% detected once. The TCR comes from a male donor with ankylosing spondylitis or in good health (not recorded which). The sequencing input was blood, either unsorted or a sorted T cell fraction (not recorded which).

For the CDR3, the DNA is TGTGCCTTCAGTTTTAGTCCGGGACAGACAGTCTCTGGGGCCAACGTCCTGACTTTC. It translates to CAFSFSPGQTVSGANVLTF. J is TRBJ2-6 and V is TRBV12-3 or TRBV12-4, with 7 nucleotides matching TRBD1. CDR3 size: 19 residues. Trimming removed 11 bases from V and 0 bases from J; junction bases left unmatched: 19.